One and the same sample provided the 32 T cell receptor beta chains below, sequenced in a study of blood T cell repertoires in COVID-19. Assay: immunoSEQ multiplex PCR; the TCRdb copy retains only in-frame clones and omits some. The sample has 96,000 or so clones, approximately 91% seen once. Sample: peripheral blood. Source of these receptors: a man aged 55 to 70 with acute or convalescent COVID-19.

V gene TRBV7-8 combines with J gene TRBJ1-6; no firm D call. V shed 0 bases and J shed 3 bases, with 6 bases lying between them. Germline V gene data show CDR1 as SGHVS and CDR2 as FQNEAQ. The CDR3 covers 15 residues. In nucleotides, the CDR3 is TGTGCCAGCAGCTTAGCTAGAAGCTATAATTCACCCCTCCACTTT. It is translated as CASSLARSYNSPLHF.

The chain recombines TRBV28 with TRBJ2-5, with D possibly matching TRBD1 (6 bases). Germline CDR1 and CDR2: MDHEN and SYDVKM. CDR3 length equals 13 residues. The ends were cut back, 7 bases at V and 2 bases at J, with 11 bases in the middle. The CDR3 region has the DNA TGTGCCAGCAATAGGGGGAGTCAAGAGACCCAGTACTTC. It specifies CASNRGSQETQYF.

The chain links TRBV6-6 to TRBJ1-4; D gene ambiguous. V was trimmed by 0 bases and J by 4 bases, leaving 3 bases between them. Germline V gene sequence: CDR1 MNHNY, CDR2 SVGAGI (reference sequence). CDR3 length: 13 residues. CDR3 sequence (DNA): TGTGCCAGCAGTTACTCCGGTAATGAAAAACTGTTTTTT. Its protein product is CASSYSGNEKLFF.

This chain connects TRBV27 to TRBJ2-5, with 7 bases matching TRBD1. CDR1 MNHEY and CDR2 SMNVEV come from the germline V gene (reference sequence). The CDR3 loop spans 13 amino acids. The ends lost 5 bases at V and 5 bases at J; junction bases unmatched: 5. For the CDR3, the DNA is TGTGCCAGCAGTCCACAGGGGTGGGAGACCCAGTACTTC. Amino acids: CASSPQGWETQYF.

The gene calls are TRBV5-4 and TRBJ2-3; D may be TRBD2 (5 bases). CDR3 size: 14 residues. V lost 0 bases to trimming and J lost 4 bases, with 9 bases between them. Germline CDR1 and CDR2: SGHNT and YYREEE (reference sequence). CDR3 sequence: CASSLGLYPDTQYF. The CDR3 nucleotides are TGTGCCAGCAGCTTGGGACTATACCCAGATACGCAGTATTTT.

This chain joins TRBV10-1 and TRBJ2-7, with 7 bases matching TRBD1. The CDR3 is made up of 13 amino acids. V shed 3 bases, J shed 6 bases, and the junction held 5 bases outside the gene matches. Looked up from germline, CDR1 is WNHNN and CDR2 is SYGVQD (reference sequence). CDR3 sequence reads: CASSEIWDSEQYF. Written as DNA, the CDR3 is TGCGCCAGCAGTGAAATTTGGGACAGCGAGCAGTACTTC.

This clone appeared a single time. V gene TRBV9 combines with J gene TRBJ1-6; no firm D call. Trimming took 4 bases from V and 8 from J, leaving 13 bases between them. CDR1 is SGDLS, CDR2 YYNGEE, per germline. The CDR3 has 14 residues. For the CDR3, the DNA is TGTGCCAGCAGCTCACCAGGCGGGTATTCACCCCTCCACTTT. Translating gives CASSSPGGYSPLHF.

The chain joins TRBV7-9 to TRBJ2-5, with D perhaps matching TRBD1 (6 bases). The ends were cut back, 7 bases at V and 5 bases at J, with 20 bases in the middle. Germline assignment: CDR1 SEHNR and CDR2 FQNEAQ (reference sequence). This CDR3 is built from 15 residues. The CDR3 region has the DNA TGTGCCAGCACCTCCAGGAACAGGGTCGGGGAGACCCAGTACTTC. Its translation is CASTSRNRVGETQYF. The full variable domain, rest sourced from reference TRBV7-9 and TRBJ2-5, is DTGVSQNPRHKITKRGQNVTFRCDPISEHNRLYWYRQTLGQGPEFLTYFQNEAQLEKSRLLSDRFSAERPKGSFSTLEIQRTEQGDSAMYLCASTSRNRVGETQYFGPGTRLLVL.

The rearrangement uses TRBV3-1 (or the pseudogene TRBV3-2) and TRBJ2-7; D may be TRBD1 (5 bases). Germline V gene lookup returns CDR1 LGHDT and CDR2 YNNKEL (reference sequence). This CDR3 spans 13 amino acids. Between the trimmed V and J ends, which lost 0 bases and 3 bases, there was a span of 6 bases. As DNA, the CDR3 is TGTGCCAGCAGCCAAGACAGGGACTACGAGCAGTACTTC. Amino acid sequence: CASSQDRDYEQYF.

V and J are TRBV11-2 and TRBJ1-2, with D uncertain. CDR3 length equals 14 residues. Trimming shortened V by 1 base and J by 0 bases, and 6 bases separated the two germline ends. Germline CDR1 SGHAT, CDR2 FQNNGV. The DNA for the CDR3 is TGTGCCAGCAGCTTAGCCAGTCCTAACTATGGCTACACCTTC. Its protein product is CASSLASPNYGYTF.

The genes are TRBV7-9 and TRBJ2-4, with TRBD2 as a possible D gene (6 bases). The germline V gene encodes CDR1 SEHNR and CDR2 FQNEAQ (reference sequence). This CDR3 contains 16 residues. V lost 5 bases and J lost 0, with 14 bases in between. The CDR3 sequence is CASSPIGLSAKNIQYF. CDR3 nucleotides: TGTGCCAGCAGCCCCATTGGACTATCAGCCAAAAACATTCAGTACTTC. The full variable domain, with the rest looked up from reference TRBV7-9 and TRBJ2-4, is DTGVSQNPRHKITKRGQNVTFRCDPISEHNRLYWYRQTLGQGPEFLTYFQNEAQLEKSRLLSDRFSAERPKGSFSTLEIQRTEQGDSAMYLCASSPIGLSAKNIQYFGAGTRLSVL.

The chain couples TRBV7-3 to TRBJ2-3; TRBD2 matches at 8 bases. CDR1 SGHTA and CDR2 FQGTGA come from the germline V gene. The CDR3 totals 15 residues. V shed 2 bases, J shed 4 bases, and the junction held 5 bases outside the gene matches. This CDR3 reads CASSLVGSGADTQYF. In DNA form, the CDR3 reads TGTGCCAGCAGCTTAGTGGGTAGCGGGGCAGATACGCAGTATTTT.

The genes are TRBV18 and TRBJ2-3; D might be TRBD1 (5 bases). CDR1 is KGHSH, CDR2 LQKENI, per germline. The CDR3 sequence is 13 residues long. V dropped 3 bases and J dropped 6 bases, with 10 bases sitting between them. The CDR3 region has the DNA TGTGCCAGCTCACCCCGCAGGGCGGATACGCAGTATTTT. Its translation is CASSPRRADTQYF.

The chain joins TRBV7-2 to TRBJ2-5; maybe TRBD1 (5 bases). The germline V gene encodes CDR1 SGHTA and CDR2 FQGNSA. There are 14 residues in the CDR3. Deletions cut 1 base from V and 3 bases from J, with 9 bases between. The CDR3 reads CASSLDLGEETQYF. Here the CDR3 DNA reads TGTGCCAGCAGCTTAGACCTAGGGGAAGAGACCCAGTACTTC.

This chain connects TRBV6-5 to TRBJ1-6, with unresolved D. The CDR3 runs 13 residues. V lost 0 bases to trimming and J lost 7 bases, with 4 bases between them. Germline lookup yields CDR1 MNHEY and CDR2 SVGAGI. CDR3 region: CASSYSANSPLHF. The CDR3 nucleotides read TGTGCCAGCAGTTACTCAGCCAATTCACCCCTCCACTTT.

V usage is TRBV2 and J usage is TRBJ1-5, with a weak D call TRBD1 (5 bases). The V and J ends lost 5 bases and 8 bases respectively, with 10 bases between them. Per the germline V gene, CDR1 is SNHLY and CDR2 is FYNNEI. This CDR3 has 12 residues. This chain's CDR3 is CASSRQPKPQHF. CDR3 DNA: TGTGCCAGCAGTCGACAGCCTAAGCCCCAGCATTTT. The variable domain in full, completed from reference TRBV2 and TRBJ1-5, reads EPEVTQTPSHQVTQMGQEVILRCVPISNHLYFYWYRQILGQKVEFLVSFYNNEISEKSEIFDDQFSVERPDGSNFTLKIRSTKLEDSAMYFCASSRQPKPQHFGDGTRLSIL.

The rearrangement links TRBV3-1 (or the pseudogene TRBV3-2) to TRBJ1-2, with D tentatively TRBD1 (6 bases). The CDR3 is made up of 15 amino acids. Germline V gene data show CDR1 as LGHDT and CDR2 as YNNKEL (reference sequence). V was clipped by 3 bases and J by 2 bases, with 13 bases between them. CDR3 residues: CASSQRGGYNYGYTF. CDR3 bases: TGTGCCAGCAGCCAGAGAGGGGGATACAACTATGGCTACACCTTC.

The J gene is TRBJ2-1, the V gene TRBV4-1; the match to TRBD1 covers 8 bases. Germline V CDR1 and CDR2: MGHRA, YSYEKL. V dropped 4 bases and J dropped 8; count of bases not matched to a gene: 4. This CDR3 is 13 amino acids long. For the CDR3, the DNA is TGCGCCAGCAGCCGGTTGACAGGGGATGAGCAGTTCTTC. This translates into CASSRLTGDEQFF.

The sample holds one count of this clone. The chain combines TRBV12-3 or TRBV12-4 with TRBJ1-5; D call uncertain. The CDR3 extends over 12 amino acids. Deletions cut 1 base from V and 7 bases from J, with 5 bases between. The CDR3 sequence is CASSLGSQPQHF. In DNA, the CDR3 is TGTGCCAGCAGTTTAGGTAGCCAGCCCCAGCATTTT.

The chain is built from TRBV6-2 or TRBV6-3 and TRBJ2-7; TRBD2 aligns across 8 bases. After removal of 5 bases from V and 2 bases from J, the junction contained 8 bases not matched to a gene. The CDR3 is made up of 15 amino acids. The germline V gene encodes CDR1 MNHEY and CDR2 SVGEGT. Here the CDR3 DNA reads TGTGCCAGCAGTCGCCCGACTAGCGAGGCCTACGAGCAGTACTTC. Translation gives CASSRPTSEAYEQYF.

V and J are TRBV5-1 and TRBJ2-7, with 9 bases fitting TRBD1. Germline assignment: CDR1 SGHRS and CDR2 YFSETQ. The CDR3 is 16 amino acids. The trim removed 0 bases at V and 5 bases at J, leaving 9 bases unmatched. The CDR3 DNA follows: TGCGCCAGCAGCTTGGCACCGGGACAGGGCGTACACGAGCAGTACTTC. This translates into CASSLAPGQGVHEQYF.

This chain connects TRBV18 to TRBJ1-5; 7 bases are shared with TRBD1. Trimming removed 3 bases from V and 6 bases from J; junction bases left unmatched: 8. This CDR3 has 15 residues. CDR1 is KGHSH, CDR2 LQKENI, per germline. CDR3 DNA: TGTGCCAGCTCACCGACAGGGACTAGGGGTCAGCCCCAGCATTTT. Its protein is CASSPTGTRGQPQHF.

CDR3 sequence: CSASSLAGNEQFF. DNA of the CDR3: TGCAGTGCTAGTTCCCTAGCGGGGAATGAGCAGTTCTTC. The V gene is TRBV20-1, the J gene TRBJ2-1; TRBD2 matches at 9 bases. The CDR3 runs 13 residues. V shed 3 bases, J shed 7 bases, and the junction held 4 bases outside the gene matches. The germline V gene encodes CDR1 DFQATT and CDR2 SNEGSKA (reference sequence).

The chain recombines TRBV30 with TRBJ2-7; a weak D match, TRBD2 (6 bases). The ends were cut back, 4 bases at V and 6 bases at J, with 19 bases in the middle. This CDR3 is built from 14 residues. CDR1 and CDR2 from the germline V gene are GTSNPN and SVGIG (reference sequence). Here the CDR3 reads CAWNSGAPGGEQYF. CDR3 in DNA: TGTGCCTGGAATTCGGGTGCCCCCGGGGGCGAGCAGTACTTC.

The J gene is TRBJ1-2, the V gene TRBV28, with D possibly being TRBD1 (6 bases). The CDR3 has 15 amino acids. Germline-derived CDR1 and CDR2 are MDHEN and SYDVKM. The V gene lost 2 bases and the J gene lost 5 bases, with 15 bases spanning the gap. CDR3 in DNA: TGTGCCAGCAGTTTAAACGGGACACCTACATATGGCTACACCTTC. Protein sequence: CASSLNGTPTYGYTF.

This chain connects TRBV28 to TRBJ1-6; 9 nucleotides match TRBD1. Germline V lookup: CDR1 MDHEN, CDR2 SYDVKM. The CDR3 has 17 residues. Trimming cost V 2 bases and J 8 bases; bases outside gene matches: 10. CDR3: CASSLLGSGTGYSPLHF. CDR3 nucleotide sequence: TGTGCCAGCAGTTTACTAGGGTCCGGGACAGGGTATTCACCCCTCCACTTT.

The chain has TRBV10-3 and TRBJ1-5; no clear D gene. The CDR3 sequence is 14 residues long. Germline CDR1 and CDR2: ENHRY and SYGVKD. V was shortened by 3 bases and J by 4 bases, with 10 bases between the two germline ends. CDR3 DNA: TGTGCCATCAGTGATTTAGCACGGAATCAGCCCCAGCATTTT. This translates into CAISDLARNQPQHF.

J is TRBJ2-7 and V is TRBV2; D is possibly TRBD1 (6 bases). In germline, CDR1 is SNHLY, CDR2 FYNNEI. V lost 5 bases to trimming and J lost 3 bases, with 14 bases between them. This CDR3 is built from 14 residues. The CDR3 DNA reads TGTGCCAGCAGTCGACAGGTCTTTCACTACGAGCAGTACTTC. Translated: CASSRQVFHYEQYF.

This chain uses TRBV7-8 with TRBJ2-2; possible D gene TRBD1, 5 bases. V lost 1 base and J 6 bases, leaving 12 bases between the germline ends. The CDR3 sequence is 15 residues long. Per germline, CDR1 SGHVS and CDR2 FQNEAQ. CDR3 sequence reads: CASSLDPGWAGELFF. DNA for the CDR3: TGTGCCAGCAGCTTAGATCCAGGGTGGGCCGGGGAGCTGTTTTTT.

The V and J genes are TRBV5-5 and TRBJ1-6; 7 bases agree with TRBD1. The CDR3 extends over 14 amino acids. The junction had 9 bases not matched to a gene; V was cut back by 5 bases and J by 10 bases. Germline-derived CDR1 and CDR2 are SGHKS and YYEKEE (reference sequence). CDR3 in DNA: TGTGCCAGCAGTTCCACAGGGGTTAGCTCACCCCTCCACTTT. This gives the protein CASSSTGVSSPLHF.

The chain employs TRBV5-1 and TRBJ2-3; D might be TRBD1 (6 bases). V was trimmed by 2 bases and J by 8 bases, leaving 24 bases between them. This CDR3 has 17 amino acids. From germline, CDR1 is SGHRS and CDR2 YFSETQ. CDR3 amino acids: CASSFAGGGNRPATQYF. CDR3 coding DNA: TGCGCCAGCAGCTTTGCTGGGGGCGGAAACCGGCCGGCTACGCAGTATTTT.

The chain carries TRBV6-2 or TRBV6-3 and TRBJ2-7, with a weak D call TRBD1 (6 bases). The ends were cut back, 5 bases at V and 2 bases at J, with 13 bases in the middle. This CDR3 spans 14 amino acids. Germline values: CDR1 MNHEY, CDR2 SVGEGT. CDR3 in DNA: TGTGCCAGCAGTCTCCTAGGGGGAACCTACGAGCAGTACTTC. It yields the protein CASSLLGGTYEQYF.